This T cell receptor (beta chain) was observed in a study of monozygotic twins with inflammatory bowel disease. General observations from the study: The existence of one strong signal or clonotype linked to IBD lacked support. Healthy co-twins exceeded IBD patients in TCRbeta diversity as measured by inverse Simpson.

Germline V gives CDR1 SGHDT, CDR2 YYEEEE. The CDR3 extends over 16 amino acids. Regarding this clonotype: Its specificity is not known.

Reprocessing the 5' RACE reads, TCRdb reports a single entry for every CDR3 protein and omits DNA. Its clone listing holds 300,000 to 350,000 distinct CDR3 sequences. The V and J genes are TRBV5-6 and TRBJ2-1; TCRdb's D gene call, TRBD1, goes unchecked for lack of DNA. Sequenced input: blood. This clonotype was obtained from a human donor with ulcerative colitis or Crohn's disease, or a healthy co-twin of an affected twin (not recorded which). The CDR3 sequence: CASSLETGQGYNEQFF.